This T cell receptor beta chain was identified during a study of blood T cells in healthy people across ages. General study results and limits: Aged donors had fewer naive CD4+ cells and lower diversity than long-lived donors.

Then a second PCR, running roughly 7 to 11 cycles, was carried out with a sample-barcoded 5' primer and a J-beta primer mix. Each of the samples gave a minimum of 2.5 million paired-end reads that contained CDR3. One entry per CDR3 protein, called by TCRdb with MiXCR from the 5' RACE reads. The table lists approximately 1,700,000 distinct CDR3 sequences, 30% to 40% of them singletons. CDR1 and CDR2 from the germline V gene are MNHEY and SVGAGI. After removal of 6 bases from V and 0 bases from J, the junction contained 7 bases not matched to a gene. The CDR3 has 15 amino acids. This clonotype was seen many times. Its antigen is not identified.

Specimen: blood. V and J are TRBV6-5 and TRBJ1-2, with 7 bases that match TRBD1. The source of this sequence is a human donor in good health. The CDR3 loop is CASSRDRASNYGYTF. The CDR3 bases are TGTGCCAGCAGCCGGGACAGAGCCTCTAACTATGGCTACACCTTC.